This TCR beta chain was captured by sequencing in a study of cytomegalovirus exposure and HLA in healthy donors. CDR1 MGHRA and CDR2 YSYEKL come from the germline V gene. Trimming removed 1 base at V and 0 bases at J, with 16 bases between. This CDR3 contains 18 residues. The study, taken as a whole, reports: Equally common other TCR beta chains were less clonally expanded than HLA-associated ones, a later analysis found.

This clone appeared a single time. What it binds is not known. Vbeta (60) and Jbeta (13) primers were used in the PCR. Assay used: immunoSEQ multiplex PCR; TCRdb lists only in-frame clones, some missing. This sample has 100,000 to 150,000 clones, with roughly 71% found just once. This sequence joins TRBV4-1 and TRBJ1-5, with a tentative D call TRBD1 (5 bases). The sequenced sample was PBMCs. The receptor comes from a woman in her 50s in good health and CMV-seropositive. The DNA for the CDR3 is TGCGCCAGCAGCCAAGTCTCCCAGGGAGGTTATAGCAATCAGCCCCAGCATTTT. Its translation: CASSQVSQGGYSNQPQHF.